This paragraph reports one T cell receptor beta chain. Its antigen is currently unknown. The data originate from a study of cytomegalovirus exposure and HLA in healthy donors. Study in general: Within an early data release were about 80 million unique TCRs drawn from HLA-typed donors. The study's findings and limits: A few V segments could not be told apart, such as TRBV6-2 and TRBV6-3, and were left out.

Germline lookup yields CDR1 SGHTS and CDR2 YDEGEE. The CDR3 is 15 amino acids. V was trimmed by 4 bases and J by 8 bases, leaving 18 bases between them. PCR primers comprised 60 Vbeta and 13 Jbeta primers. Clones were read by immunoSEQ multiplex PCR, and TCRdb kept only the in-frame ones, dropping some. The repertoire consists of approximately 100,000 clones, with roughly 73% occurring once and the leading ten covering roughly 2.5%. Specimen: PBMCs. This TCR was recovered from a man aged 35 to 55 in good health and CMV-seronegative. This chain joins TRBV5-8 and TRBJ1-4, with TRBD1 as a possible D gene (5 bases). CDR3 protein: CASSKYVGGFEKLFF. As DNA, the CDR3 is TGTGCCAGCAGCAAATACGTCGGGGGTTTCGAAAAACTGTTTTTT.